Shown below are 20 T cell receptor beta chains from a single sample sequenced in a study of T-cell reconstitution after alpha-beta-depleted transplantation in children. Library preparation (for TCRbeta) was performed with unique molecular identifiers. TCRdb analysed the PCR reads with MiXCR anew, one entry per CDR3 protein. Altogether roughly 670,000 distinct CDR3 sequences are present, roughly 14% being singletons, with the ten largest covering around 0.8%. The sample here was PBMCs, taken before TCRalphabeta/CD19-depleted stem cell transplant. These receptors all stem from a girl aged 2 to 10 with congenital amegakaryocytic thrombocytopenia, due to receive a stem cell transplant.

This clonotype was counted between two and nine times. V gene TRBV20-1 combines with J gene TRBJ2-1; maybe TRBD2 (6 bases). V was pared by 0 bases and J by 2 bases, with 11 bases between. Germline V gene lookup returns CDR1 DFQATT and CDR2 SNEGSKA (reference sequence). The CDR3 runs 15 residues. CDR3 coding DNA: TGCAGTGCTAGAGAGCCGGAGGGTCCCTACAATGAGCAGTTCTTC. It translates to CSAREPEGPYNEQFF.

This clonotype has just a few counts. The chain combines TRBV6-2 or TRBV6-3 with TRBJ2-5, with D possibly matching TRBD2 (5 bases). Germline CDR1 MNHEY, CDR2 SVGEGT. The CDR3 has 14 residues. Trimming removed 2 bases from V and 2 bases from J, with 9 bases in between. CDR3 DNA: TGTGCCAGCAGTTACGGAGGTCAGCAAGAGACCCAGTACTTC. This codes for CASSYGGQQETQYF.

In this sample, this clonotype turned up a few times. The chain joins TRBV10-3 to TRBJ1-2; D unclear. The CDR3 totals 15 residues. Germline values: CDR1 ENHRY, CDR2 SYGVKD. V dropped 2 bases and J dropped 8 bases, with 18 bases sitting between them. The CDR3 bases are TGTGCCATCAGTGAGGCCCTGCTTGGCCCGCAGGGCTACACCTTC. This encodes CAISEALLGPQGYTF.

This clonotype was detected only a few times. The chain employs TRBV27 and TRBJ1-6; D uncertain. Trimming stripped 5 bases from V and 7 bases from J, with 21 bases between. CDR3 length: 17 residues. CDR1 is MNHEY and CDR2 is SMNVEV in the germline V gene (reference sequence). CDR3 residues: CASSPSQFPGRNSPLHF. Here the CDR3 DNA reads TGTGCCAGCAGTCCAAGTCAGTTCCCAGGACGAAATTCACCCCTCCACTTT.

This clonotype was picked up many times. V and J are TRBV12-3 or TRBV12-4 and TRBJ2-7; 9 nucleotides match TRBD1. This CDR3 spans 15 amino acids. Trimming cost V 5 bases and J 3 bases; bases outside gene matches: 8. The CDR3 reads CASSPRGDRVYEQYF. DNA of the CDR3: TGTGCCAGCAGTCCTCGGGGGGACAGGGTCTACGAGCAGTACTTC.

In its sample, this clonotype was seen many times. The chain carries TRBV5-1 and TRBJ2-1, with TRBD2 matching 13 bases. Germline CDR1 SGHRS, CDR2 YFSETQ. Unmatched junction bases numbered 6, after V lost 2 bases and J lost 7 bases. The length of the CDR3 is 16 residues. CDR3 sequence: CASSFLGTSGMNEQFF. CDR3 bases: TGCGCCAGCAGCTTTTTAGGGACTAGCGGGATGAATGAGCAGTTCTTC.

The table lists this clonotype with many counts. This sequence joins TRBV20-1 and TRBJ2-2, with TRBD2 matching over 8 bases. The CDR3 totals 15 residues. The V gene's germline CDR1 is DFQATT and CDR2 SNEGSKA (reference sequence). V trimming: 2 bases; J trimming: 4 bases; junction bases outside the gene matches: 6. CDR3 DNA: TGCAGTGCTAGATCCCTAGCGGGCCGCACCGGGGAGCTGTTTTTT. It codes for CSARSLAGRTGELFF.

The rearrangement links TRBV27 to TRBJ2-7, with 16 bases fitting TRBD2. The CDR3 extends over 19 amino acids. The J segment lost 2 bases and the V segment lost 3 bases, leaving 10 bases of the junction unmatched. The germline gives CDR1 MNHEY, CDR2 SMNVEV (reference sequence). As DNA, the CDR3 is TGTGCCAGCAGTTTCCAGGGACTAGCGGGAGGGCCTCAGGCCTACGAGCAGTACTTC. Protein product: CASSFQGLAGGPQAYEQYF.

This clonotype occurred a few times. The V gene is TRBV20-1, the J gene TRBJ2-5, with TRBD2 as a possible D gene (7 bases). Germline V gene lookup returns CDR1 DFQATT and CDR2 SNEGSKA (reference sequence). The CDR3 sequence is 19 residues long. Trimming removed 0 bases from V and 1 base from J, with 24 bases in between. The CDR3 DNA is TGCAGTGCTAGAGATTGGGGGGGCCTTAGCTCTTCGGGCCAAGAGACCCAGTACTTC. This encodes CSARDWGGLSSSGQETQYF.

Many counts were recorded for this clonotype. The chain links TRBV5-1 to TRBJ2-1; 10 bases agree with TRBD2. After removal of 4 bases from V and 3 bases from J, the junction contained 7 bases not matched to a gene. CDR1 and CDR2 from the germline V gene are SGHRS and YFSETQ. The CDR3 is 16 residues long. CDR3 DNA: TGCGCCAGCAGCACCGTAGCGGGAGGAGTCTACAATGAGCAGTTCTTC. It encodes CASSTVAGGVYNEQFF.

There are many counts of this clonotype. CDR3 in amino acids: CSATPGHYNEQFF. The CDR3 bases are TGCAGTGCTACCCCCGGGCATTACAATGAGCAGTTCTTC. The chain has TRBV20-1 and TRBJ2-1; D is ambiguous. V was pared by 4 bases and J by 4 bases, with 11 bases between. The CDR3 has 13 residues. CDR1 and CDR2 from the germline V gene are DFQATT and SNEGSKA (reference sequence).

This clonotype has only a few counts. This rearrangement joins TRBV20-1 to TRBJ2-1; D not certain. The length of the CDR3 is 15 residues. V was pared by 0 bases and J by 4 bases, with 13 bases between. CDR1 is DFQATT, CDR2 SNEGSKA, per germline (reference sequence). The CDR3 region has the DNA TGCAGTGCTAGAGATATACCGAGAACTTACAATGAGCAGTTCTTC. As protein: CSARDIPRTYNEQFF.

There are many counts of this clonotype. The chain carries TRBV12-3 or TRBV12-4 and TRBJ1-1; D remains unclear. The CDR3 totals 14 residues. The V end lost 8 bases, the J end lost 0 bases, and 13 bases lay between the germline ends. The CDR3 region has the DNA TGTGCCAGCCTCATCGGAGGGTTGAACACTGAAGCTTTCTTT. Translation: CASLIGGLNTEAFF.

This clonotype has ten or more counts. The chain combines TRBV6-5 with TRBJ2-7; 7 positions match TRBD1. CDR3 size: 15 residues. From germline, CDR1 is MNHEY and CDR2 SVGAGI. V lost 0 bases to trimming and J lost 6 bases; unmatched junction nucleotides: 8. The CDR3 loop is CASSYSRQGGGEQYF. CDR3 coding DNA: TGTGCCAGCAGTTACTCGAGACAGGGCGGTGGCGAGCAGTACTTC.

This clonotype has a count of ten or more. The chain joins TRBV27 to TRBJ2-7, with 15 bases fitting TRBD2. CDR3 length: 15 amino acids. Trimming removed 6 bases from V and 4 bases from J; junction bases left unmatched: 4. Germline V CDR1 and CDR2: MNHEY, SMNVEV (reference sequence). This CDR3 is CASSPGTSGRYEQYF. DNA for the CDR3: TGTGCCAGCAGCCCGGGGACTAGCGGGAGGTACGAGCAGTACTTC.

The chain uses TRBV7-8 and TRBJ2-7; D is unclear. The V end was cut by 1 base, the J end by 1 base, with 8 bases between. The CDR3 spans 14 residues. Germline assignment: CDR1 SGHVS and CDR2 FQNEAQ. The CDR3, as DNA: TGTGCCAGCAGCTTAGGGTCCACATCCTACGAGCAGTACTTC. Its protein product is CASSLGSTSYEQYF.

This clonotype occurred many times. The CDR3 is CASSPWTGSTDTQYF. DNA for the CDR3: TGTGCCAGCAGCCCCTGGACAGGGAGCACAGATACGCAGTATTTT. The rearrangement joins TRBV5-6 to TRBJ2-3, with 8 nucleotides matching TRBD1. Germline CDR1 is SGHDT and CDR2 is YYEEEE. Trimming removed 4 bases from V and 0 bases from J; junction bases left unmatched: 4. There are 15 residues in the CDR3.

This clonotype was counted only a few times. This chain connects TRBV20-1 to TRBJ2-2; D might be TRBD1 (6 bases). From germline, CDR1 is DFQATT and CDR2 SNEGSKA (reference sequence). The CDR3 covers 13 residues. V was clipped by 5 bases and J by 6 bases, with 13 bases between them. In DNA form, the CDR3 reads TGCAGTGCTCCTCGGGACACACCCGGGGAGCTGTTTTTT. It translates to CSAPRDTPGELFF.

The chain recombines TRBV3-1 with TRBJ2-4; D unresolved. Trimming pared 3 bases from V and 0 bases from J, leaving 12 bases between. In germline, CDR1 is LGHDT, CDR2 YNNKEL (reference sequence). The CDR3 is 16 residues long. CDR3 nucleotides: TGTGCCAGCAGCCAGATGGGGAACTTAGCCAAAAACATTCAGTACTTC. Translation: CASSQMGNLAKNIQYF.

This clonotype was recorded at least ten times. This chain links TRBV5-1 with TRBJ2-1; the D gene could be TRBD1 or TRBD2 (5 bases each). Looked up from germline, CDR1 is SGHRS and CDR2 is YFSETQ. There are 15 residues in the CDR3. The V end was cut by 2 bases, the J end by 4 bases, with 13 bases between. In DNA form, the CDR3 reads TGCGCCAGCAGCTTTTGGGGGAGTAAGTACAATGAGCAGTTCTTC. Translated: CASSFWGSKYNEQFF.